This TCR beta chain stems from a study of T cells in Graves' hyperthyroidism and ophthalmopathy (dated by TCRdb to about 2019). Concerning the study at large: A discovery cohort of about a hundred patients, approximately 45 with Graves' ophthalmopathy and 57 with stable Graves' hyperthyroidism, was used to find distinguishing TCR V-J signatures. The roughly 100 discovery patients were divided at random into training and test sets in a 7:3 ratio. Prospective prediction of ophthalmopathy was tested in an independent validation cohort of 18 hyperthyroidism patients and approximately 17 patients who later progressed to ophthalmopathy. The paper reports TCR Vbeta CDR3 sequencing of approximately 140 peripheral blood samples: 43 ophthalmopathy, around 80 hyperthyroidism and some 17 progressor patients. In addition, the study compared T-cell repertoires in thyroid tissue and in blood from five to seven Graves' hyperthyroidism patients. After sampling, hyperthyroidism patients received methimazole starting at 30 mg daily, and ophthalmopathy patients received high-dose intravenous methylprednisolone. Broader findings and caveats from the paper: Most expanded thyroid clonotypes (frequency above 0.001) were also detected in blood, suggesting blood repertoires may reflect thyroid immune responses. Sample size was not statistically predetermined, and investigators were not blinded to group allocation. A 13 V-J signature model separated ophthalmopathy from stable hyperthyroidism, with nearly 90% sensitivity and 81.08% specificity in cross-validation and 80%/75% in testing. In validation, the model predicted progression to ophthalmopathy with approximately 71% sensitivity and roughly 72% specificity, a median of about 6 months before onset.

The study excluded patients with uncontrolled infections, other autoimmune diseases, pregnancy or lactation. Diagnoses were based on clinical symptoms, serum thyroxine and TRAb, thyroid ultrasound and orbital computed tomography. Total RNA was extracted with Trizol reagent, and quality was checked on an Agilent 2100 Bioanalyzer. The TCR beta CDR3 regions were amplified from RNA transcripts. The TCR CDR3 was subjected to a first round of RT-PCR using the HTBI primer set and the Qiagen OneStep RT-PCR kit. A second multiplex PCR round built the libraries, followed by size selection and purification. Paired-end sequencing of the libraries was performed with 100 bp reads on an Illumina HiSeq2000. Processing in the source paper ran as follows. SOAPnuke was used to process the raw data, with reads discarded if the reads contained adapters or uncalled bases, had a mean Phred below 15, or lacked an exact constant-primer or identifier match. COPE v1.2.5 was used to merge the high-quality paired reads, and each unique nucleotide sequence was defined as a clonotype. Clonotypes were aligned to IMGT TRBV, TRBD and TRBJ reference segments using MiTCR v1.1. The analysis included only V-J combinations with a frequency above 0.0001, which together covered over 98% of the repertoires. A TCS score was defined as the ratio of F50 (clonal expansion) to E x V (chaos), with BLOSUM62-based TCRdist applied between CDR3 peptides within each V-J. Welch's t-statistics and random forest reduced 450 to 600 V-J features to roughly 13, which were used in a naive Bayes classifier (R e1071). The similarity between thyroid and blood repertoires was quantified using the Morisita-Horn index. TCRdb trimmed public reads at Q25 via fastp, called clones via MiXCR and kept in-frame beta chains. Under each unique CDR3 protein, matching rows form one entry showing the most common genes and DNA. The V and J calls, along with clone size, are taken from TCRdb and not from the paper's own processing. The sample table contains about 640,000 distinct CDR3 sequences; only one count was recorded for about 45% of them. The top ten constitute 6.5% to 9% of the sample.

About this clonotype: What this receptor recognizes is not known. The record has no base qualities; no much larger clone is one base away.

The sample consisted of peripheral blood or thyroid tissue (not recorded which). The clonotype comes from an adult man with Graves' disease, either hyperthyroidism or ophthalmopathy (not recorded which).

The nucleotide sequence is given as TGTGCCAGCAGCGACGGGGGTCCGGGGTACGAGCAGTACTTC. Translated, it reads CASSDGGPGYEQYF. The chain is assembled from TRBV11-2 and TRBJ2-7; the D gene is perhaps TRBD2, from 6 matching bases. The germline ends are 15 bases apart after V is trimmed by 5 bases and J by 4 bases. CDR1 SGHAT and CDR2 FQNNGV are derived from the germline V gene. The CDR3 has 14 amino acids, counting the end cysteine and phenylalanine. Only CDR3 DNA remains: 42 bases, in frame from the first base.